This is a list of T cell receptor beta chains from one sample in a study of blood T cell repertoires in COVID-19. Using immunoSEQ multiplex PCR, the repertoire was profiled, and TCRdb retains in-frame clones only, with some absent. Among approximately 92,000 clones listed, about three quarters were seen once. Sequencing used peripheral blood. The origin of the receptors is a man aged 45 to 65 who had recovered from COVID-19. The CDR3 runs from the conserved cysteine through the conserved F or W. D genes are given only for firm matches. For some rows the clone size is stated as once, few or many, or as a class when expanded; others skip it.

J gene: TRBJ1-2; V gene: TRBV5-6; clone size: -; D gene: TRBD1; CDR3 protein: CASSLRDRGLYGYTF; CDR3 DNA: TGTGCCAGCAGCTTGCGGGACAGGGGGCTGTATGGCTACACCTTC
J gene: TRBJ2-1; V gene: TRBV18; clone size: -; D gene: TRBD2; CDR3 protein: CASSLPGGDNEQFF; CDR3 DNA: TGTGCCAGCTCCCTGCCGGGGGGGGACAATGAGCAGTTCTTC
J gene: TRBJ2-3; V gene: TRBV9; clone size: -; D gene: TRBD2; CDR3 protein: CASSVYGTSGLYTQYF; CDR3 DNA: TGTGCCAGCAGCGTCTACGGGACTAGCGGGTTGTATACGCAGTATTTT
J gene: TRBJ1-1; V gene: TRBV7-9; clone size: -; D gene: -; CDR3 protein: CASSHYGAGAVAGTEAFF; CDR3 DNA: TGTGCCAGCAGCCATTATGGGGCAGGGGCCGTGGCGGGCACTGAAGCTTTCTTT
J gene: TRBJ1-4; V gene: TRBV5-4; clone size: -; D gene: -; CDR3 protein: CAYQRSNEKLFF; CDR3 DNA: TGTGCCTACCAAAGGAGTAATGAAAAACTGTTTTTT
J gene: TRBJ2-6; V gene: TRBV19; clone size: -; D gene: -; CDR3 protein: CASSLGTPGANVLTF; CDR3 DNA: TGTGCCAGTAGTTTGGGCACCCCTGGGGCCAACGTCCTGACTTTC
J gene: TRBJ1-3; V gene: TRBV18; clone size: -; D gene: -; CDR3 protein: CASSPPPGNTIYF; CDR3 DNA: TGTGCCAGCTCACCACCTCCGGGAAACACCATATATTTT
J gene: TRBJ2-3; V gene: TRBV14; clone size: -; D gene: TRBD2; CDR3 protein: CASSRTSGGITDTQYF; CDR3 DNA: TGTGCCAGCAGCCGGACTAGCGGGGGAATCACAGATACGCAGTATTTT
J gene: TRBJ2-1; V gene: TRBV21-1; clone size: -; D gene: -; CDR3 protein: CASSKGHGGSSYNEQFF; CDR3 DNA: TGTGCCAGCAGCAAAGGCCACGGTGGGAGCTCCTACAATGAGCAGTTCTTC
J gene: TRBJ1-5; V gene: TRBV19; clone size: -; D gene: -; CDR3 protein: CASSMEQGRNQPQHF; CDR3 DNA: TGTGCCAGTAGTATGGAACAGGGAAGGAATCAGCCCCAGCATTTT
J gene: TRBJ2-3; V gene: TRBV4-3; clone size: -; D gene: TRBD1; CDR3 protein: CASSLDNRGGTDTQYF; CDR3 DNA: TGCGCCAGCAGCCTAGACAACAGGGGAGGCACAGATACGCAGTATTTT
J gene: TRBJ2-1; V gene: TRBV4-1; clone size: once; D gene: TRBD1; CDR3 protein: CASSRSGQGKNNEQFF; CDR3 DNA: TGCGCCAGCAGCCGGTCGGGACAGGGCAAGAACAATGAGCAGTTCTTC
J gene: TRBJ2-5; V gene: TRBV6-2/TRBV6-3; clone size: -; D gene: -; CDR3 protein: CASSYLGLGGTQYF; CDR3 DNA: TGTGCCAGCAGTTATCTTGGACTAGGGGGGACCCAGTACTTC
J gene: TRBJ1-4; V gene: TRBV28; clone size: -; D gene: -; CDR3 protein: CASSLGGVKLFF; CDR3 DNA: TGTGCCAGCAGTTTGGGGGGGGTAAAACTGTTTTTT
J gene: TRBJ1-2; V gene: TRBV4-3; clone size: -; D gene: -; CDR3 protein: CASSQSTGSSSGYTF; CDR3 DNA: TGCGCCAGCAGCCAATCCACAGGGAGTTCAAGTGGCTACACCTTC
J gene: TRBJ2-5; V gene: TRBV29-1; clone size: -; D gene: TRBD2; CDR3 protein: CSTNTGAGGLAETQYF; CDR3 DNA: TGCAGCACAAACACTGGGGCGGGGGGCTTAGCAGAGACCCAGTACTTC